There are a few counts of the clone carrying this T cell receptor (beta chain). Its antigen remains unknown. The germline CDR1 and CDR2 sequences are SGDLS and YYNGEE. The CDR3 is 12 residues long. The V and J ends lost 6 bases and 5 bases, in that order; junction bases with no gene match: 4. TCRdb's copy holds only in-frame clones and misses some; the assay was immunoSEQ multiplex PCR. The table lists some 54,000 clones, 80% to 90% of them singletons. As to time point: week 35, safety follow-up. The vaccine gave 300 ug of a 20-mer mutant IDH1 peptide subcutaneously per dose. The data were taken from a study of a mutant IDH1 vaccine in newly diagnosed glioma. Study-level background: Vaccine dosing followed radiotherapy by 4-6 weeks, or accompanied temozolomide cycles. Patients arrived already treated with radiotherapy, temozolomide, or both, most having had both.

The genes are TRBV9 and TRBJ1-1, with 7 positions matching TRBD1. The receptor's source is a woman between 18 and 29 years old with glioma. The material sequenced was PBMCs, taken from a glioma patient whose treatment included an IDH1 peptide vaccine. Here the CDR3 reads CASNRGGTEAFF. Here the CDR3 DNA reads TGTGCCAGCAACAGGGGAGGAACTGAAGCTTTCTTT. Drawing the rest from reference TRBV9 and TRBJ1-1, the complete variable domain is DSGVTQTPKHLITATGQRVTLRCSPRSGDLSVYWYQQSLDQGLQFLIQYYNGEERAKGNILERFSAQQFPDLHSELNLSSLELGDSALYFCASNRGGTEAFFGQGTRLTVV.